This T cell receptor beta chain was recorded in a study of early stage breast cancer tumors (dated by TCRdb to the late 2010s). Study-wide context: Of the 15 to 20 invasive breast tumors, roughly 12 were found to be estrogen receptor-positive, progesterone receptor-positive and HER2-negative. Of the approximately twelve ER+/PR+/HER2- tumors, eight were classified as invasive ductal carcinomas and four as invasive lobular carcinomas. The average read coverage per sample was around 10-fold. The samples as a whole yielded approximately 2,800,000 detected templates, corresponding to 950,000 to 1,300,000 unique clonotypes.

The study profiled bulk TCR beta-chain repertoires in matched peripheral blood, tumor and adjacent normal breast tissue taken from about 15 patients with early-stage breast cancer. Before surgery, roughly 5-10 mL of whole blood was collected in EDTA tubes and processed within 2 hours. Peripheral blood mononuclear cells were isolated by Ficoll-Paque centrifugation in SepMate-50 tubes. PBMCs were cryopreserved in approximately 90% FBS with about 10% DMSO in aliquots of about 1.7 to 4.5 million cells and stored in liquid nitrogen. The Qiagen AllPrep DNA/RNA Mini kit was used for genomic DNA extraction. Each sample was amplified as two independent genomic DNA replicates: approximately 550 ng for blood and about 1.4 ug for tumor or normal breast. TCRB sequencing of genomic DNA was carried out with the ImmunoSeq Intro kit according to the manufacturer's instructions. The multiplex PCR ran for about 31 cycles using proprietary primers and spike-in control sequences for absolute quantification. Single-end 150-bp reads were used to sequence an 87-bp fragment spanning the CDR3 plus the flanking V and J genes. Seven samples, each with two replicates, were multiplexed per lane of an Illumina MiSeq using version 3.0 chemistry. The study's own analysis went as follows. The vendor's proprietary pipeline processed the raw data and merged both replicates into a single result for each sample. A clonotype was defined as productive rearrangements that share the same V-gene family, CDR3 amino acid sequence and J-gene segment. Clonality was computed as 1 minus the normalized Shannon entropy (Pielou evenness) of TCRB abundances. To estimate T cell density, the total number of templates was divided by the input cell count, which was inferred from how much DNA went in. Total repertoire diversity and clonality were estimated with Recon using default parameters. A clonotype counted as tumor-enriched if its abundance in tumor exceeded 0.1% and was at least 32-fold higher than its abundance in normal breast. In its TCRdb copy, this immuneACCESS table keeps in-frame sequences only and misses some clones. Where compared with another copy, unresolved V genes explain less than half of these, and the others have no known cause. That table furnishes V, J and clone size, whereas the DNA furnished D and trimming. The sample has tens of thousands of clones on record, 78% of them singletons. Around 3.6% of the sample is held by the ten biggest clonotypes.

The research as a whole found: Tumors showed 2 to 2.5-fold higher T cell density and higher clonality than adjacent normal breast tissue. Sequencing bulk genomic DNA from unsorted cells could not capture chain pairing or functional markers like CD4, CD8 and FOXP3. Repertoires from blood resembled normal breast more closely than tumor, and using blood as a reference for each tissue separated tumor from normal in 14 of 16 patients. Because the cohort was small, a breakdown by tumor subtype could not be done. Enriched TCRB sequences shared across patients were mostly commonly generated sequences, unlikely to play an important role in the tumor microenvironment.

About this clone: No antigen is known for it. The input lacks base qualities; no much larger clone sits a single base away.

Reading the germline V gene gives CDR1 MGHRA and CDR2 YSYEKL. Trimming takes 4 bases from V and 4 bases from J, and the germline ends sit 19 bases apart. Inclusive of the bounding cysteine and phenylalanine, the CDR3 is 16 residues long. Solely the CDR3 DNA is kept, with 48 bases framed from the first base. What was sequenced was blood. This sequence originates from a person in their 40s with breast cancer. The sequence joins TRBV4-1 to TRBJ2-5; too little of a D gene remains to name it. For the CDR3, the sequence is CASSPSPSASRETQYF. The nucleotide sequence is given as TGCGCCAGCAGCCCAAGTCCGAGCGCCTCCAGAGAGACCCAGTACTTC.